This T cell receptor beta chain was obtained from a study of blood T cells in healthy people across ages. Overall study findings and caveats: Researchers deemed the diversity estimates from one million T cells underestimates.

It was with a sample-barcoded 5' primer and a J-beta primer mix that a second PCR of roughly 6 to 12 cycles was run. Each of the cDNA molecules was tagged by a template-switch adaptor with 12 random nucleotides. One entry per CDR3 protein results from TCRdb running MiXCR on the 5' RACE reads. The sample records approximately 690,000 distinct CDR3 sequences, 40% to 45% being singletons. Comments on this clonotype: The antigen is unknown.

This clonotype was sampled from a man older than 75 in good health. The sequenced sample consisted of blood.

The CDR3 reads CASSFQGLGGYNEQFF. The CDR3, as DNA: TGCGCCAGCAGCTTTCAGGGGCTGGGGGGTTACAATGAGCAGTTCTTC. The chain employs TRBV5-1 and TRBJ2-1; perhaps D is TRBD1 or TRBD2 (6 bases each). Germline CDR1 and CDR2: SGHRS and YFSETQ. V was cut by 2 bases and J by 4 bases, with 16 bases left in between. The CDR3 is made up of 16 amino acids.